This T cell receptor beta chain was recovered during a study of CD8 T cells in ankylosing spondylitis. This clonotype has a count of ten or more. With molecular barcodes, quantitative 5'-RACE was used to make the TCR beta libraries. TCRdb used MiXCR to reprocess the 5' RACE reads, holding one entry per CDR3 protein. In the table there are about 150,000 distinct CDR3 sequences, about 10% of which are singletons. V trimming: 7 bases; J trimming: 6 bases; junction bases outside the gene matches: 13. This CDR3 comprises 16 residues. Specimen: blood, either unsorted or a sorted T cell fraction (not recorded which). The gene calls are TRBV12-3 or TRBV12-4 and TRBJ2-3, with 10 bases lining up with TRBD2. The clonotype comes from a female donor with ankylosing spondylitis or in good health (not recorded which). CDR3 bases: TGTGCCAGCACCCCTTATCAGCGGGGGGGTTCGGATACGCAGTATTTT. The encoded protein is CASTPYQRGGSDTQYF.